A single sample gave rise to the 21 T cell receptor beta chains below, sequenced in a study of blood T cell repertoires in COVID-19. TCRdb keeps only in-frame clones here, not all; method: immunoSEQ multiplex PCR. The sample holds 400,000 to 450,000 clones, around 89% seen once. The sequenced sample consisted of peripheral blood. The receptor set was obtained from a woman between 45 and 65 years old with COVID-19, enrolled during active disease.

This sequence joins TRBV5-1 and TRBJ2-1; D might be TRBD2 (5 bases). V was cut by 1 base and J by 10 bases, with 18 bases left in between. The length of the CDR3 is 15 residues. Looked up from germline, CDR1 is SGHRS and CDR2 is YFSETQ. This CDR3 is CASSLIGNLDQEQFF. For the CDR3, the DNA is TGCGCCAGCAGCTTGATCGGGAACCTCGACCAGGAGCAGTTCTTC.

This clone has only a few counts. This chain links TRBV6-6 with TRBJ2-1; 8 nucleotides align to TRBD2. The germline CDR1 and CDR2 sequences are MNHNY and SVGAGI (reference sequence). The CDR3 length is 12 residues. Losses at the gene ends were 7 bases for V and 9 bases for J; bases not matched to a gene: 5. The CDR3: CASTRAGAEQFF. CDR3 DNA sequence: TGTGCCAGCACTAGAGCGGGGGCTGAGCAGTTCTTC.

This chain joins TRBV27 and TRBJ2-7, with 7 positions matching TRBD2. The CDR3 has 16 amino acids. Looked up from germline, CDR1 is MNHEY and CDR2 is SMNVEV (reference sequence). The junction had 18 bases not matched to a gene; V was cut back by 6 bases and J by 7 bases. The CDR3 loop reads CASSPGGTGGRGEQYF. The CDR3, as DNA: TGTGCCAGCAGCCCCGGGGGGACTGGAGGGCGTGGAGAGCAGTACTTC.

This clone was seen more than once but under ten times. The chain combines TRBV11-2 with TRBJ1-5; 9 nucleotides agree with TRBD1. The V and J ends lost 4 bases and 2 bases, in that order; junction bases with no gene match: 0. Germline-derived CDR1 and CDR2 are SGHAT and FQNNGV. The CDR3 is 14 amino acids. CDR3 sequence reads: CASSWTGGNQPQHF. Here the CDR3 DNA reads TGTGCCAGCAGCTGGACAGGGGGCAATCAGCCCCAGCATTTT. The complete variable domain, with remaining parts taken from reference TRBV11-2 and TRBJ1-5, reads EAGVAQSPRYKIIEKRQSVAFWCNPISGHATLYWYQQILGQGPKLLIQFQNNGVVDDSQLPKDRFSAERLKGVDSTLKIQPAKLEDSAVYLCASSWTGGNQPQHFGDGTRLSIL.

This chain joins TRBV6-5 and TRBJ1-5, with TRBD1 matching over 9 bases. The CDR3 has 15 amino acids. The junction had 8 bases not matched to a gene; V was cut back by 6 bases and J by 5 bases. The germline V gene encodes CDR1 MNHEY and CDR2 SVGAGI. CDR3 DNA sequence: TGTGCCAGCAGACCGTGGGGACAGGGTTATCAGCCCCAGCATTTT. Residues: CASRPWGQGYQPQHF.

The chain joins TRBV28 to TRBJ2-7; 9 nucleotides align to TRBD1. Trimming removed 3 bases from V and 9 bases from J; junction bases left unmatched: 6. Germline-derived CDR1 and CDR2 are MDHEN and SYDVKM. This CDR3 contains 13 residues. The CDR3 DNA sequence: TGTGCCAGCAGTTTGACAGGGGGTGAAGGGCAGTACTTC. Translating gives CASSLTGGEGQYF.

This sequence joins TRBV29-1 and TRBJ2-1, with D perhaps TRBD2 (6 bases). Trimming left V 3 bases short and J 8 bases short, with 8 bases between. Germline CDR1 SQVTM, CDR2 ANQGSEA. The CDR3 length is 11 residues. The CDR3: CSVDRDYEQFF. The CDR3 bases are TGCAGCGTTGATCGGGACTATGAGCAGTTCTTC.

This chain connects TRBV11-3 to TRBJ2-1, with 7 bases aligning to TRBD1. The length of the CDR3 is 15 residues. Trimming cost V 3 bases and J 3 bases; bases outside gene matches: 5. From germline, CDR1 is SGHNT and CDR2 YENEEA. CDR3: CASSFAGTVYNEQFF. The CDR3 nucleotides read TGTGCCAGCAGCTTCGCCGGGACAGTCTACAATGAGCAGTTCTTC. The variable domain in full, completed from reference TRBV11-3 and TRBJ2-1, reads EAGVVQSPRYKIIEKKQPVAFWCNPISGHNTLYWYLQNLGQGPELLIRYENEEAVDDSQLPKDRFSAERLKGVDSTLKIQPAELGDSAVYLCASSFAGTVYNEQFFGPGTRLTVL.

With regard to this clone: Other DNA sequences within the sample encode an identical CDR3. The CDR3 region is CASSLAAGGRNEQFF. CDR3 DNA: TGCGCCAGCAGCTTGGCGGCGGGGGGGCGAAATGAGCAGTTCTTC. This chain joins TRBV5-1 and TRBJ2-1, with 9 nucleotides matching TRBD2. Germline V gene data show CDR1 as SGHRS and CDR2 as YFSETQ. CDR3 length equals 15 residues. The junction had 5 bases not matched to a gene; V was cut back by 0 bases and J by 7 bases.

CDR3 region: CASSLGVLAGDKETQYF. The DNA for the CDR3 is TGTGCCAGCAGCTTAGGCGTGCTAGCGGGGGACAAAGAGACCCAGTACTTC. The chain has TRBV11-3 and TRBJ2-5; 10 bases line up with TRBD2. Germline loops: CDR1 SGHNT, CDR2 YENEEA. V shed 1 base and J 3 bases; nucleotides not matched to a gene: 8. The CDR3 is made up of 17 amino acids. The whole variable domain, remainder taken from reference TRBV11-3 and TRBJ2-5, is EAGVVQSPRYKIIEKKQPVAFWCNPISGHNTLYWYLQNLGQGPELLIRYENEEAVDDSQLPKDRFSAERLKGVDSTLKIQPAELGDSAVYLCASSLGVLAGDKETQYFGPGTRLLVL.

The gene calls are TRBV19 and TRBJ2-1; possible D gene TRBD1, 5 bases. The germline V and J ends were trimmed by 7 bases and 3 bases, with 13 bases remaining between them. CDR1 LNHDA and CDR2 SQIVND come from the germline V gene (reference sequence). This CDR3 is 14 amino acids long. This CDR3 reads CASKPQGFYNEQFF. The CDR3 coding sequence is TGTGCCAGTAAGCCTCAGGGATTCTACAATGAGCAGTTCTTC.

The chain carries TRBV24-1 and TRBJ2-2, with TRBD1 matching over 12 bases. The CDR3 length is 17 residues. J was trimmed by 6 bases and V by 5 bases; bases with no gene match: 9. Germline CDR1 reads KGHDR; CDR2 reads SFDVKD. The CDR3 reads CATSAPPGQGAPGELFF. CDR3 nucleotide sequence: TGTGCCACCAGTGCTCCGCCGGGACAGGGGGCCCCCGGGGAGCTGTTTTTT.

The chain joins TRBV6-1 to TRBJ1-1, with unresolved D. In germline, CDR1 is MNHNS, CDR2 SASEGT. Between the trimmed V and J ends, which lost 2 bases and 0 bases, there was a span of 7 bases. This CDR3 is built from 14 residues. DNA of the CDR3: TGTGCCAGCAGTGAAAGACTGATGAACACTGAAGCTTTCTTT. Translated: CASSERLMNTEAFF.

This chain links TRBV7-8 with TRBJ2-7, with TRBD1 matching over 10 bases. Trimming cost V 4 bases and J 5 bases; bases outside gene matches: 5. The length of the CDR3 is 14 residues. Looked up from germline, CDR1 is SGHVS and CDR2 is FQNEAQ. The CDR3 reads CASSSRTGGDEQYF. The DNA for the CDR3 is TGTGCCAGCAGCTCACGGACAGGGGGGGACGAGCAGTACTTC.

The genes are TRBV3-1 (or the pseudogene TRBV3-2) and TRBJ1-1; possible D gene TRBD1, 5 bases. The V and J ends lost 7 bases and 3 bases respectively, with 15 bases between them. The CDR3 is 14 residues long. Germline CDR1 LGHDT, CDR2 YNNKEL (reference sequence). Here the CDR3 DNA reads TGTGCCAGCACCTTGTCCCCGGGGGACACTGAAGCTTTCTTT. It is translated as CASTLSPGDTEAFF.

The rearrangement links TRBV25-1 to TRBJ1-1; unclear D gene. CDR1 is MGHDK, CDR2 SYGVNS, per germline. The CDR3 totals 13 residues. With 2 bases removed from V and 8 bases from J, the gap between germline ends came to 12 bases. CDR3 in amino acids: CASSEEGLEEAFF. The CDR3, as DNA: TGTGCCAGCAGTGAAGAGGGCCTAGAGGAAGCTTTCTTT.

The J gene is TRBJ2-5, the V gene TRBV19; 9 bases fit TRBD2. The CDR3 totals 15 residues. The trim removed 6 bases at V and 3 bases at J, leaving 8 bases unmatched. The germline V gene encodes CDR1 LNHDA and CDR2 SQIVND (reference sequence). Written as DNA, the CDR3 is TGTGCCAGTAGCCCTGGGTTAGCGGGAGAAGAGACCCAGTACTTC. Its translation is CASSPGLAGEETQYF.

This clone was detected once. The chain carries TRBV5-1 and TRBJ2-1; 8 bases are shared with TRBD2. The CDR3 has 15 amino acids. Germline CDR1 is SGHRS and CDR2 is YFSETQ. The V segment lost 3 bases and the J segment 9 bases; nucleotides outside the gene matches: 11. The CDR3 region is CASSSEGSGVSEQFF. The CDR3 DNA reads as TGCGCCAGCAGCTCGGAGGGTAGCGGGGTGAGTGAGCAGTTCTTC. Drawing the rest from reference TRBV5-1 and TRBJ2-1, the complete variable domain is KAGVTQTPRYLIKTRGQQVTLSCSPISGHRSVSWYQQTPGQGLQFLFEYFSETQRNKGNFPGRFSGRQFSNSRSEMNVSTLELGDSALYLCASSSEGSGVSEQFFGPGTRLTVL.

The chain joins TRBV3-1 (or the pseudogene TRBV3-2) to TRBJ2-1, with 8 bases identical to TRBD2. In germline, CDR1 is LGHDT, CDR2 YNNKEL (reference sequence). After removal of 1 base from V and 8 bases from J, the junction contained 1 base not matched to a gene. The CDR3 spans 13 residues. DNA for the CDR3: TGTGCCAGCAGCCAAGCGCGGGGGGATGAGCAGTTCTTC. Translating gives CASSQARGDEQFF.

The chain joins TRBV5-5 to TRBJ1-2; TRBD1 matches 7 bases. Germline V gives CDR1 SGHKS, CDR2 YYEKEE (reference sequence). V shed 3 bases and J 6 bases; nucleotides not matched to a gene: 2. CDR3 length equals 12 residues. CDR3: CASSSTGNGYTF. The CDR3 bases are TGTGCCAGCAGCTCGACAGGGAATGGCTACACCTTC.

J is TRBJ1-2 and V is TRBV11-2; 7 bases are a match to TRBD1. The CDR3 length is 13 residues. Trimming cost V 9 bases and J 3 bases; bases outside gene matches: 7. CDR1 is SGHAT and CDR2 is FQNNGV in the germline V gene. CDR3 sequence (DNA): TGTGCCAGTAGGTGGACAGGCGACTATGGCTACACCTTC. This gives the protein CASRWTGDYGYTF.